This TCR beta chain stems from a study of T cell responses to AZD1222 COVID-19 vaccine (dated by TCRdb to about 2021). About the study as a whole: AZD1222 recipients whose second dose came at about 4 weeks and those whose second dose came at about 12 weeks were combined into one group, since spike-specific TCR depth and breadth did not differ between the two schedules. A total of approximately 230 trial participants underwent TCR sequencing, of whom nearly 210 received two doses of AZD1222 and some 25 received two doses of the MenACWY control vaccine. Trial participants were enrolled into age subgroups of 18-55, 56-69 and 70-plus years, which contained roughly 150, 30 and 60 TCR-sequenced participants, respectively.

The time point label here, explained by the study, means: baseline before first vaccination. Samples from vaccinated people were obtained from the UK trials COV001 and COV002, which included a single-blind randomized controlled phase 2/3 trial of AZD1222 (ChAdOx1 nCoV-19) in healthy adults. For TCRbeta chain sequencing, PBMC samples from trial participants were taken at day 0 and at day 28 after the second dose. General conclusions and limits of the study: The vaccine-associated CD4 TCRs covered the entire spike protein, and the dominant responses fell in regions 160-218 and 743-854. Because no day 14 peak-response samples were available, the repertoires could be characterized only after the peak T cell response. The 56-69-year group was small, and its depth increase did not reach significance, likely because of low power. Participants were mostly white British and included more females than males, and it was suggested by the authors that clonal diversity may have been underestimated. Spike-specific TCR breadth and depth rose significantly after two AZD1222 doses compared with day 0 and with MenACWY recipients. Reportedly, almost half of the unique spike-specific TCRs recognized epitopes lying outside the regions that are mutated in the B.1.351 and B.1.1.7 variants. Conclusions about previously exposed vaccinees are limited because only five to seven AZD1222 recipients were SARS-CoV-2 seropositive at baseline.

Turning to this clone: What this receptor recognizes is not known. No quality values exist for individual bases; no much larger clone is one base distant.

For CDR1 and CDR2, the germline V gene (reference sequence) lists DFQATT and SNEGSKA. V and J lose 3 bases and 3 bases, and a span of 6 bases separates them. Including the terminal cysteine and phenylalanine, the CDR3 comprises 11 residues. The read is trimmed to its CDR3 DNA, 33 bases read in frame from base 1. The CDR3 regions of human TCRbeta chains were analyzed by immunosequencing. The study's processing was this. TCRs in the repertoires were matched against a reference library of SARS-CoV-2-specific TCRs that had been generated with the MIRA antigen-specificity platform. Breadth was defined as the fraction of unique TCRs that were SARS-CoV-2-associated. Depth was defined as the fraction of total T cells that were SARS-CoV-2-associated. Using the MIRA data, each spike-specific TCR was assigned both to the spike region to which the TCR was reactive and to a CD4 or CD8 class. Log10-transformed breadth and depth values were compared by one-way ANOVA with Sidak's multiple comparisons tests. Here the immuneACCESS table is served through TCRdb, limited to in-frame sequences with V and J called. Missing clones are a known gap in these copies; in checked studies unresolved V genes cover under half, and the rest lacks a known reason. The DNA was the basis for D and trimming; V, J and clone size are from that table. The table for this sample lists about 130,000 clones; 75% to 90% of them were counted only once. Jointly, the top ten make up 1.3% to 1.5% of the sample.

The chain is made from TRBV20-1 and TRBJ2-7, with the D segment identity uncertain. This sequence originates from an adult in good health. The specimen comprised peripheral blood, sampled on day 0 of AZD1222 vaccination. The CDR3 has the sequence CSASPYYEQYF. In nucleotides, the sequence is TGCAGTGCTAGTCCATACTACGAGCAGTACTTC.